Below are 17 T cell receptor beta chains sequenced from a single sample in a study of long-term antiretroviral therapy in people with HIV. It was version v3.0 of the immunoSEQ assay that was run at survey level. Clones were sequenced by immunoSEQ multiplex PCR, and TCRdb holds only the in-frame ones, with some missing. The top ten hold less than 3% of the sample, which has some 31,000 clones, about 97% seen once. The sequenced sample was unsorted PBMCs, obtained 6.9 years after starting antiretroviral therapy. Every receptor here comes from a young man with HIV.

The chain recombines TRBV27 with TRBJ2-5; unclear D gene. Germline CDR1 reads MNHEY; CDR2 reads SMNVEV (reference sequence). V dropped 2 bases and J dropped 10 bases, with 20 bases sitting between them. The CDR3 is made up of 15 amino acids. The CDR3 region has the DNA TGTGCCAGCAGTTTAAACGGGCGGCCCGCCCAGAACCAGTACTTC. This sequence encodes CASSLNGRPAQNQYF.

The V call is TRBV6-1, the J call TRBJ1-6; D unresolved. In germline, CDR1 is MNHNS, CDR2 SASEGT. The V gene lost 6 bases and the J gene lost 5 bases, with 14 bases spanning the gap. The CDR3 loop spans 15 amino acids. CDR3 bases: TGTGCCAGCAGGATGGAAGGGCGCCATAATTCACCCCTCCACTTT. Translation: CASRMEGRHNSPLHF.

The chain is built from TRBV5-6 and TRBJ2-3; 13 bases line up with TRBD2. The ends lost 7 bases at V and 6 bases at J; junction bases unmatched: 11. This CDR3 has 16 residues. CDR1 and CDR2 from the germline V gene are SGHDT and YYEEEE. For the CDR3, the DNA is TGTGCCAGCGAGGACCGACTAGCGGGAGGATTGGATACGCAGTATTTT. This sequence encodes CASEDRLAGGLDTQYF.

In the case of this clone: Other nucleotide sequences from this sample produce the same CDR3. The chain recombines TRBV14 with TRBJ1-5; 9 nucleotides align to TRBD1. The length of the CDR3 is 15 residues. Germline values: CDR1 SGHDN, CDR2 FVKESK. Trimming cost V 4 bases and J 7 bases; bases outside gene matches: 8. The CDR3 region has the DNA TGTGCCAGCAGCCTGACCGGGACAGGGAACCAGCCCCAGCATTTT. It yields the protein CASSLTGTGNQPQHF.

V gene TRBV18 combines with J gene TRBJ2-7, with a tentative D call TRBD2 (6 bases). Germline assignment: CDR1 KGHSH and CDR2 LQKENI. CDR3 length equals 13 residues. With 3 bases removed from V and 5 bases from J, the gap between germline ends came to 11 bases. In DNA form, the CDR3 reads TGTGCCAGCTCACCGGAGGGGCCAAACGAGCAGTACTTC. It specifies CASSPEGPNEQYF.

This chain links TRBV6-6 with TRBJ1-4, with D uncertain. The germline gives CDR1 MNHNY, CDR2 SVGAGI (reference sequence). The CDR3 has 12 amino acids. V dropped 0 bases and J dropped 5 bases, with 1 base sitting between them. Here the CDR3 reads CASSYSNEKLFF. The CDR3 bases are TGTGCCAGCAGTTACTCGAATGAAAAACTGTTTTTT.

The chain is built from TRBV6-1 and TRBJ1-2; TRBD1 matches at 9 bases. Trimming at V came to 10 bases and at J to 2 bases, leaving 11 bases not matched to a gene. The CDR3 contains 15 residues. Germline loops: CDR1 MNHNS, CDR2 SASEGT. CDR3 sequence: CATQRSGTGNYGYTF. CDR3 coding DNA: TGTGCCACCCAGCGTAGCGGGACAGGGAACTATGGCTACACCTTC.

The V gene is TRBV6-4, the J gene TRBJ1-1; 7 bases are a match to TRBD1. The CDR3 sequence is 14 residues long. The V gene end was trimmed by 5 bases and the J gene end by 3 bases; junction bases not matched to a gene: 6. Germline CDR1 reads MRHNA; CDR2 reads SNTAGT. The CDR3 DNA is TGTGCCAGCAGTAAGACAGGGTGGGACACTGAAGCTTTCTTT. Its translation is CASSKTGWDTEAFF.

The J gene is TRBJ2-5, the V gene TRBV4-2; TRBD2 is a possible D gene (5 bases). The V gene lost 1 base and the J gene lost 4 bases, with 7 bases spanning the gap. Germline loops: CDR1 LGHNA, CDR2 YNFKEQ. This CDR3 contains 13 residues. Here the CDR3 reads CASSQGGRETQYF. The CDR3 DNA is TGTGCCAGCAGCCAAGGAGGGAGAGAGACCCAGTACTTC.

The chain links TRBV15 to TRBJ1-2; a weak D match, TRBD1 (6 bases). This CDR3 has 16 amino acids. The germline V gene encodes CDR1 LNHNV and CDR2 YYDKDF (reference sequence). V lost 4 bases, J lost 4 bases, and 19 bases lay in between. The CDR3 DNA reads TGTGCCACCAGCAAAGATTACAGGGTGTGGGTCTATGGCTACACCTTC. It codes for CATSKDYRVWVYGYTF.

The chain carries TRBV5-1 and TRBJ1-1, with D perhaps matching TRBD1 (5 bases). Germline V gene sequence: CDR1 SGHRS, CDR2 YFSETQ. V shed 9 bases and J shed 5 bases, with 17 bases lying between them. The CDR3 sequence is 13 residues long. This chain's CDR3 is CATGAGVGTEAFF. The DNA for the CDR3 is TGCGCCACCGGGGCGGGGGTCGGGACTGAAGCTTTCTTT.

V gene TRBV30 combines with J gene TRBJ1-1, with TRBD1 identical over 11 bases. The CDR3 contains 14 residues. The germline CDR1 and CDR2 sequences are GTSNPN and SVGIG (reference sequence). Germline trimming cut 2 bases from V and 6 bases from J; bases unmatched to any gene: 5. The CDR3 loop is CAWSMDRGLSEAFF. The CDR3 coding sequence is TGTGCCTGGAGTATGGACAGGGGGCTTTCTGAAGCTTTCTTT.

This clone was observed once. CDR3 in DNA: TGTGCCAGCAGCTCCCTGCGGGGAGACACCATATATTTT. It specifies CASSSLRGDTIYF. The chain recombines TRBV13 with TRBJ1-3; D gene ambiguous. This CDR3 contains 13 residues. V lost 4 bases and J 8 bases, leaving 12 bases between the germline ends. Germline CDR1 PRHDT, CDR2 FYEKMQ (reference sequence).

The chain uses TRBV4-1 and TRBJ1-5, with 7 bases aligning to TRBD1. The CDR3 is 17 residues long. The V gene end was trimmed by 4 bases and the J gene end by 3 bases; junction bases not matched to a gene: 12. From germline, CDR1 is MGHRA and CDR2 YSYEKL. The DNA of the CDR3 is TGCGCCAGCAGCCGAGGGGGGGACAGTGCCCCCAATCAGCCCCAGCATTTT. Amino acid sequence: CASSRGGDSAPNQPQHF.

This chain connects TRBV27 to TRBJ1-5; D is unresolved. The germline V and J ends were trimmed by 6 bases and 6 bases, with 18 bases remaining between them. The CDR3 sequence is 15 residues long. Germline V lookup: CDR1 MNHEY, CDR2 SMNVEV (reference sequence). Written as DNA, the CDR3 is TGTGCCAGCAGCCCAAGGGATGGGCTCGGTCAGCCCCAGCATTTT. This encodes CASSPRDGLGQPQHF.

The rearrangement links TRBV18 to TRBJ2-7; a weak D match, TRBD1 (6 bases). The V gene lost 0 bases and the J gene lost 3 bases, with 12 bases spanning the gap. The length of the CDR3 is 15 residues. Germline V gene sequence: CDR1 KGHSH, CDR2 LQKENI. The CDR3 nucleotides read TGTGCCAGCTCACCACCGGACAGAGGGGTCTACGAGCAGTACTTC. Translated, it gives CASSPPDRGVYEQYF.

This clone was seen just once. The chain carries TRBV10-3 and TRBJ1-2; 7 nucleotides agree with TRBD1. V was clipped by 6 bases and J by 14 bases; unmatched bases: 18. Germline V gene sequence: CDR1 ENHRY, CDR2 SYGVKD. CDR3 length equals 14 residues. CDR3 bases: TGTGCCATCAGCCTACAGGGGACCCCTATGAGGGGAACCTTC. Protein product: CAISLQGTPMRGTF.